This T cell receptor (beta chain) was retrieved from a study of blood T cell repertoires in COVID-19. Study at large: PBMCs, B-cell-depleted T cells, or T cells provided the cDNA or gDNA that made up the material.

Cohort allocation depended upon clinical history that participants reported. Profiled with immunoSEQ multiplex PCR; TCRdb holds only in-frame clones, not every one. The sample holds 490,000 or so clones, approximately 91% seen once. This clonotype was sampled from a woman aged 60-70 years who had recovered from COVID-19. The material sequenced was PBMCs or T cells enriched from blood (not recorded which).

The CDR3 region is CSAIQGAGGYTF. The DNA of the CDR3 is TGCAGCGCAATACAGGGGGCGGGTGGCTACACCTTC. The chain is built from TRBV29-1 and TRBJ1-2, with 9 nucleotides matching TRBD1. The length of the CDR3 is 12 residues. Germline CDR1 reads SQVTM; CDR2 reads ANQGSEA. The V and J ends lost 7 bases and 7 bases, in that order; junction bases with no gene match: 7.